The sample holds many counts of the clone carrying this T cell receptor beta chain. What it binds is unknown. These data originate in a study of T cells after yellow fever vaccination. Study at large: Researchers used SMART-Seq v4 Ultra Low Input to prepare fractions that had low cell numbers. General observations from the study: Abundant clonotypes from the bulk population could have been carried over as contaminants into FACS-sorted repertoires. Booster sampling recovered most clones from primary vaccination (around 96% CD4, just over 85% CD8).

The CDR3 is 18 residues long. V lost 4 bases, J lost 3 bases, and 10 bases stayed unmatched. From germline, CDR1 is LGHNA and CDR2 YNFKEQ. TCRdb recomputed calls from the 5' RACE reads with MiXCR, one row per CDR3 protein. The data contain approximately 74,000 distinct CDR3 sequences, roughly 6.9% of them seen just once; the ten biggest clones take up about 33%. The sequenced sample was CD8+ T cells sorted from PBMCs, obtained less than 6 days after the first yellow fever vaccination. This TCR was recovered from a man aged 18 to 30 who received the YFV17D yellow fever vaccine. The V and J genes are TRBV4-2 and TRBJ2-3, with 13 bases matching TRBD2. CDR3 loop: CASSPGPLAGGRTDTQYF. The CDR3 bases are TGTGCCAGCAGCCCTGGTCCACTAGCGGGGGGGCGGACAGATACGCAGTATTTT.